Detailed here is one T cell receptor (beta chain). What it recognizes is unknown. Other DNA variants within this sample encode the same CDR3. The sample is drawn from a study of Ad26.COV2.S vaccination and SARS-CoV-2 variants. Study context: Intramuscular Ad26.COV2.S doses were given once or twice, 56 days apart.

The treatment denotes: roughly 19 received Ad26.COV2.S at low or high dose, single or two shots; several received placebo; per-sample allocation not given. The samples were gathered on day 63 after the first injection of vaccine or placebo. V shed 3 bases, J shed 7 bases, and the junction held 2 bases outside the gene matches. The germline CDR1 and CDR2 sequences are KGHSH and LQKENI. The CDR3 spans 15 residues. Study-wide results and limits: Vaccine recipients showed a spike-specific TCR breadth that was higher than in placebo recipients. Vaccine and placebo recipients had comparable breadth of non-spike TCRs.

TCRdb's copy holds only in-frame clones and misses some; the assay was immunoSEQ multiplex PCR. This table holds a few hundred thousand clones, 90% found once. The sequences come from peripheral blood, collected in a trial of Ad26.COV2.S vaccine versus placebo. J is TRBJ2-1 and V is TRBV18; 14 nucleotides match TRBD2. The clonotype was recovered from a person between 18 and 59 years old who received the Ad26.COV2.S COVID-19 vaccine or a placebo. The CDR3 region is CASSPGTSGRNEQFF. The DNA of the CDR3 is TGTGCCAGCTCACCCGGGACTAGCGGGAGAAATGAGCAGTTCTTC.